Shown below are 19 T cell receptor beta chains from a single sample sequenced in a study of T cell changes during pregnancy in multiple sclerosis. Repertoires were generated with immunoSEQ multiplex PCR, while TCRdb's copy carries only in-frame clones and drops some. The sample records about 22,000 clones, roughly nine tenths being singletons. Sequencing was performed on CD4+ T cells from peripheral blood mononuclear cells, taken in the third trimester of pregnancy. These TCRs come from a female donor in good health, enrolled as a control in a pregnancy study.

The chain couples TRBV25-1 to TRBJ1-6; no reliable D call. CDR3 size: 15 residues. V lost 1 base to trimming and J lost 9 bases, with 13 bases between them. Germline-derived CDR1 and CDR2 are MGHDK and SYGVNS. The CDR3 nucleotides are TGTGCCAGCAGTGAATCCGCCCCGGGTGTTTCACCCCTCCACTTT. It translates to CASSESAPGVSPLHF. Using reference TRBV25-1 and TRBJ1-6 for the parts outside the CDR3, the full variable domain is EADIYQTPRYLVIGTGKKITLECSQTMGHDKMYWYQQDPGMELHLIHYSYGVNSTEKGDLSSESTVSRIRTEHFPLTLESARPSHTSQYLCASSESAPGVSPLHFGNGTRLTVT.

The chain carries TRBV7-2 and TRBJ2-7; no reliable D call. The length of the CDR3 is 13 residues. The germline V and J ends were trimmed by 3 bases and 2 bases, with 8 bases remaining between them. The germline V gene encodes CDR1 SGHTA and CDR2 FQGNSA. CDR3 sequence reads: CASSFPGTYEQYF. The CDR3 coding sequence is TGTGCCAGCAGCTTCCCAGGTACCTACGAGCAGTACTTC.

This clone was detected only once. One end of the junction is discordant with germline, which a read error may explain. The chain uses TRBV6-5 and TRBJ2-7; 9 bases match TRBD1. This CDR3 is built from 14 residues. Germline V gene sequence: CDR1 MNHEY, CDR2 SVGAGI. The CDR3 here is CATSHRDRVNPAIF. In nucleotides, the CDR3 is TGTGCCACTTCCCACCGGGACAGGGTCAACCCAGCGATTTTC.

J is TRBJ1-5 and V is TRBV11-2; 7 bases map to TRBD1. V was pared by 4 bases and J by 0 bases, with 3 bases of the junction left unmatched. From germline, CDR1 is SGHAT and CDR2 FQNNGV. The CDR3 consists of 15 residues. The CDR3 loop reads CASSSGQYSNQPQHF. CDR3 DNA sequence: TGTGCCAGCAGCTCGGGACAGTATAGCAATCAGCCCCAGCATTTT.

The chain combines TRBV6-5 with TRBJ1-4; D unresolved. V lost 2 bases, J lost 5 bases, and 9 bases lay in between. CDR1 is MNHEY, CDR2 SVGAGI, per germline. The CDR3 is 14 amino acids. CDR3 amino acids: CASSYGRLNEKLFF. CDR3 nucleotide sequence: TGTGCCAGCAGTTACGGCAGGCTCAATGAAAAACTGTTTTTT.

V usage is TRBV7-2 and J usage is TRBJ2-4; D may be TRBD2 (7 bases). This CDR3 region has 18 residues. The germline CDR1 and CDR2 sequences are SGHTA and FQGNSA. Trimming removed 5 bases at V and 0 bases at J, with 20 bases between. CDR3 region: CASSPSTGGHLAKNIQYF. DNA for the CDR3: TGTGCCAGCAGCCCCTCAACGGGGGGCCACCTAGCCAAAAACATTCAGTACTTC.

The chain has TRBV19 and TRBJ2-6; 11 bases map to TRBD1. Germline CDR1 and CDR2: LNHDA and SQIVND (reference sequence). Losses at the gene ends were 1 base for V and 4 bases for J; bases not matched to a gene: 6. This CDR3 has 18 amino acids. The CDR3 is CASSIAGQGARGANVLTF. The CDR3 DNA reads as TGTGCCAGTAGTATAGCCGGACAGGGGGCGCGAGGGGCCAACGTCCTGACTTTC.

The chain links TRBV2 to TRBJ1-6; possible D gene TRBD1, 5 bases. The CDR3 runs to 16 residues. Trimming removed 1 base from V and 8 bases from J, with 15 bases in between. Germline V gives CDR1 SNHLY, CDR2 FYNNEI. The CDR3: CASSEDVKIRDSPLHF. Here the CDR3 DNA reads TGTGCCAGCAGTGAAGACGTAAAGATCAGGGATTCACCCCTCCACTTT.

V and J are TRBV6-7 and TRBJ1-2; perhaps TRBD1 as D (5 bases). TRBV6-7 belongs to the ORF category, with a function that is uncertain. V dropped 4 bases and J dropped 4 bases, with 13 bases sitting between them. The CDR3 length is 14 residues. The CDR3 DNA reads TGTGCCAGCAGTTCTCACTCAGGGTTCTATGGCTACACCTTC. It encodes CASSSHSGFYGYTF.

The chain is built from TRBV5-4 and TRBJ2-3; D possibly corresponds to TRBD2 (7 bases). The CDR3 loop spans 15 amino acids. Deletions cut 5 bases from V and 2 bases from J, with 15 bases between. Germline loops: CDR1 SGHNT, CDR2 YYREEE (reference sequence). CDR3 nucleotides: TGTGCCAGCAGAGGGGGGGTCGGAAACACAGATACGCAGTATTTT. Amino acids: CASRGGVGNTDTQYF.

This clone was found once. The J gene is TRBJ2-7, the V gene TRBV2, with 7 nucleotides matching TRBD1. Germline V gives CDR1 SNHLY, CDR2 FYNNEI. The CDR3 extends over 15 amino acids. With 6 bases clipped from V and 1 base from J, the junction kept 9 bases outside the gene matches. DNA for the CDR3: TGTGCCAGCAGCCGACAGGGAAAGATTTCCTACGAGCAGTACTTC. Its protein product is CASSRQGKISYEQYF.

The chain joins TRBV7-2 to TRBJ2-7; D might be TRBD2 (6 bases). The CDR3 is 16 residues long. CDR1 SGHTA and CDR2 FQGNSA come from the germline V gene. Trimming cost V 3 bases and J 3 bases, with 18 bases left between them. This CDR3 is CASSLMGTLPFYEQYF. The CDR3 bases are TGTGCCAGCAGCTTGATGGGGACTTTACCTTTCTACGAGCAGTACTTC.

The chain joins TRBV6-6 to TRBJ2-5; 9 bases fit TRBD1. From germline, CDR1 is MNHNY and CDR2 SVGAGI (reference sequence). This CDR3 has 14 residues. V lost 6 bases to trimming and J lost 1 base; unmatched junction nucleotides: 3. As DNA, the CDR3 is TGTGCCAGCAGGAAGACAGGGGGCCAAGAGACCCAGTACTTC. Its protein is CASRKTGGQETQYF.

The CDR3 spells CASSSRGTQYF. In nucleotides, the CDR3 is TGTGCCAGCAGCTCCAGGGGTACGCAGTATTTT. The gene calls are TRBV5-5 and TRBJ2-3; D is perhaps TRBD1 (6 bases). The CDR3 contains 11 residues. V was trimmed by 3 bases and J by 8 bases, leaving 7 bases between them. Germline V gene data show CDR1 as SGHKS and CDR2 as YYEKEE (reference sequence).

In its sample, this clone was seen once. The V gene is TRBV19, the J gene TRBJ1-1; unclear D gene. The CDR3 is 15 residues long. Germline CDR1 is LNHDA and CDR2 is SQIVND (reference sequence). With 0 bases removed from V and 0 bases from J, the gap between germline ends came to 8 bases. In nucleotides, the CDR3 is TGTGCCAGTAGTATAGAGGCGGAGTTGAACACTGAAGCTTTCTTT. Encoded protein: CASSIEAELNTEAFF.

The CDR3 DNA reads as TGTGCCAGCAGCTTAGCTGCAGTTGGACAGGGCGATGGCTACACCTTC. This translates into CASSLAAVGQGDGYTF. The chain uses TRBV7-9 and TRBJ1-2; 8 nucleotides line up with TRBD1. The CDR3 extends over 16 amino acids. The germline V gene encodes CDR1 SEHNR and CDR2 FQNEAQ (reference sequence). V shed 0 bases, J shed 6 bases, and the junction held 9 bases outside the gene matches.

For the CDR3, the DNA is TGTGCCAGCAGTTCGGGTCTGCCGCACAATGAGCAGTTCTTC. Translated: CASSSGLPHNEQFF. The chain has TRBV6-5 and TRBJ2-1, with D unresolved. Germline values: CDR1 MNHEY, CDR2 SVGAGI. CDR3 size: 14 residues. The V end was cut by 4 bases, the J end by 5 bases, with 12 bases between.

This clone was counted a single time. This sequence joins TRBV10-3 and TRBJ2-2; 7 bases agree with TRBD1. CDR1 and CDR2 from the germline V gene are ENHRY and SYGVKD. Losses at the gene ends were 5 bases for V and 1 base for J; bases not matched to a gene: 1. The CDR3 is 14 residues long. The CDR3 region is CAISPGGNTGELFF. The CDR3 DNA follows: TGTGCCATCAGTCCAGGGGGGAACACCGGGGAGCTGTTTTTT.

This chain connects TRBV7-2 to TRBJ2-5, with 9 bases matching TRBD2. Germline V lookup: CDR1 SGHTA, CDR2 FQGNSA. The CDR3 runs 14 residues. V lost 1 base to trimming and J lost 5 bases; unmatched junction nucleotides: 2. The CDR3 is CASSLVAGGETQYF. For the CDR3, the DNA is TGTGCCAGCAGCTTAGTGGCGGGGGGGGAGACCCAGTACTTC.